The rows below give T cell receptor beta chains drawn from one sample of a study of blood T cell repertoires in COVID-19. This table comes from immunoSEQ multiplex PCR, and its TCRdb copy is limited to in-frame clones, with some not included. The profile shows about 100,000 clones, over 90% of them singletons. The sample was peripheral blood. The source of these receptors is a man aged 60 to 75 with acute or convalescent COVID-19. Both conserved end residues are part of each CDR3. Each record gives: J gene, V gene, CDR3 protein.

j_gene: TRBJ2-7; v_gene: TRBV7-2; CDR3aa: CASSLSSAGAHEQYF
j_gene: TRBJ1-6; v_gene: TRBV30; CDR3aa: CAWSRESSYNSPLHF
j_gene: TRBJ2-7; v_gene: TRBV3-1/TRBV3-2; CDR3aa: CASSQGTSGSNEQYF
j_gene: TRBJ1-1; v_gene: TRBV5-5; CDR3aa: CASSLRGKDTEAFF
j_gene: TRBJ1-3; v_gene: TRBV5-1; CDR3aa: CASSLVQGSGNTIYF
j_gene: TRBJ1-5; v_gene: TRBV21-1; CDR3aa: CASSKKGGDDQPQHF
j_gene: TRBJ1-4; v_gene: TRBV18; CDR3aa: CASSPSAGGEKLFF
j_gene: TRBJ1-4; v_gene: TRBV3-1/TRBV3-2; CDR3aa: CASSVGQGREKLFF
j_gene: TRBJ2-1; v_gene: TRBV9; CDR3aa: CATTQGLEAGEQFF
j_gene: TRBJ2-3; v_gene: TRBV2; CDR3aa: CASSEGSGTNTDTQYF
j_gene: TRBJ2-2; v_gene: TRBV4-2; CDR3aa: CASSQGTGGGSGELFF
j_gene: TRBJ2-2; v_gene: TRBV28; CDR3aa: CASSFLAGTNTGELFF
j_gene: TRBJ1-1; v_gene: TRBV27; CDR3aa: CASSLYSGGSGTEAFF
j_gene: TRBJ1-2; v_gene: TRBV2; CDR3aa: CASRYSGTDYGYTF
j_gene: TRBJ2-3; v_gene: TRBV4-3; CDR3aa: CASSQAAVASTDTQYF
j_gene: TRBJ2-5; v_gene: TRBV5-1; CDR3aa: CASSSFGTKNQETQYF
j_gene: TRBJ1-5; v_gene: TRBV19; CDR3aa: CASSILQEYNQPQHF
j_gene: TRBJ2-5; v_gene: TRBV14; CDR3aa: CASSPLPGAQETQYF
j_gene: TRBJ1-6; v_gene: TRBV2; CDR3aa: CASRVGTGVNSPLHF
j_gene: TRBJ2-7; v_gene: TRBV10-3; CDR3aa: CAISESPTNYEQYF
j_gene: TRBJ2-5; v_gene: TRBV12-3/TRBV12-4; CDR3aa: CASSLTQTQYF
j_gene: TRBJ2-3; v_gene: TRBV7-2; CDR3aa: CASSWTGSTDTQYF
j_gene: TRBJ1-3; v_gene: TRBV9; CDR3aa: CASSVGLQGSGNTIYF
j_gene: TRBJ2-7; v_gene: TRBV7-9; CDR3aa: CASSWTELNYEQYF
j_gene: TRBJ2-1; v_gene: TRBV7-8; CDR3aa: CASSLASGSNEQFF
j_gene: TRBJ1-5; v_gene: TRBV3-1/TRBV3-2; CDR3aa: CASSRENQPQHF
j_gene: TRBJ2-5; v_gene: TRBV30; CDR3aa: CAWKGGTGLIETQYF
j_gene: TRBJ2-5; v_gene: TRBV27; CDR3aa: CASRQGEETQYF
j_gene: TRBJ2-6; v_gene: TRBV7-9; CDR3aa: CATLTGVGSASSGANVLTF
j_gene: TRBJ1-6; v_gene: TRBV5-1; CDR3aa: CASSWEGDNSPLHF
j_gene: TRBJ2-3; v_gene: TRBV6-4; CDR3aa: CASSARLADMKDTQYF
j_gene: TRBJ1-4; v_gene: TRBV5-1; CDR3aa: CASSLATPTNENLFF
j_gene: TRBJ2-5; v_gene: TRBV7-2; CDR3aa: CASSLEASGSHRETQYF
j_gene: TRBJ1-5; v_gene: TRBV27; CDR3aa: CASSSGAGGQANQPQHF
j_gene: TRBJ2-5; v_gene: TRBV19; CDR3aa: CASSEQGNPMEKTQYF
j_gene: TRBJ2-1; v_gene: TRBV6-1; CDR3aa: CASSEAGAYNEQFF
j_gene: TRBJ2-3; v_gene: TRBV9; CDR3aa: CASSGLTSTDTQYF
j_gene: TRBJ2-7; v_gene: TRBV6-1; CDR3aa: CASSEVTLADSDEQYF
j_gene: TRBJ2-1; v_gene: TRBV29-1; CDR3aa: CSAGTGGRNEQFF
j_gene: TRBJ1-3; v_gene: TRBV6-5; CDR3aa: CASSRRDKGNTIYF
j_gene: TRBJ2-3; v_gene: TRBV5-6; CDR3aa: CASSPLAGATDTQYF
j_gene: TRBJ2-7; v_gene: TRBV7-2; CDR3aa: CASSPTSGREGYEQYF
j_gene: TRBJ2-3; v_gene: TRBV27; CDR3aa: CASRQPSTDTQYF
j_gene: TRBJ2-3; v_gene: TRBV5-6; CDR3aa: CASSRTLTGTGFADTQYF
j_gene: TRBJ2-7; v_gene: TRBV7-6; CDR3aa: CASSLQLSGAYEQYF
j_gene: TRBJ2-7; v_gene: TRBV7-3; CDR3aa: CASSFSPAGTSGTYEQYF